This T cell receptor (beta chain) emerged from a study of T-cell reconstitution after alpha-beta-depleted transplantation in children. This CDR3 has 16 residues. The germline V gene encodes CDR1 SGHRS and CDR2 YFSETQ. The ends lost 1 base at V and 9 bases at J; junction bases unmatched: 6. This clonotype was observed at least ten times. The TCRbeta library was prepared with unique molecular identifiers. TCRdb processed the PCR reads anew with MiXCR; each CDR3 protein has one entry. The sample holds roughly 500,000 distinct CDR3 sequences, around 12% seen once. The chain employs TRBV5-1 and TRBJ2-1; 14 bases are a match to TRBD2. This TCR derives from a human donor who donated a stem cell graft to a child with combined immunodeficiency. Sequencing used PBMCs from the stem cell graft donor, obtained from the stem cell graft. The CDR3 region has the DNA TGCGCCAGCAGCTTGTCTGGACTAGCGGGAGGAGGTGAGCAGTTCTTC. Amino acids: CASSLSGLAGGGEQFF.